A selection of T cell receptor beta chains follows, all from one sample in a study of T cells in Graves' hyperthyroidism and ophthalmopathy. TCRdb fed the multiplex PCR reads into MiXCR, producing one record per CDR3 protein. The table lists 300,000 to 450,000 distinct CDR3 sequences, just under 15% of them singletons. Sequences were obtained from blood. The receptor set was obtained from a woman aged 25 to 39 with Graves' hyperthyroidism. The CDR3 runs from the conserved cysteine through the conserved F or W. D genes are given only for firm matches. Size is stated for part of the rows, as once, few or many counts, or as a class when the clone is expanded.

J gene | D gene | V gene | clone size | CDR3 protein
TRBJ1-3 | . | TRBV30 | few | CAWSEGRTASGNTIYF
TRBJ2-7 | . | TRBV5-1 | few | CASSAFYEQYF
TRBJ2-7 | . | TRBV12-3/TRBV12-4 | many | CASSLLGAYEQYF
TRBJ2-1 | TRBD2 | TRBV27 | few | CASSLSPTSGSHEQFF
TRBJ2-1 | . | TRBV3-1 | many | CASSQPMGYGDEQFF
TRBJ2-2 | . | TRBV30 | many | CAWKSEGHNTGELFF
TRBJ2-5 | TRBD2 | TRBV20-1 | many | CSAPPGLAAPGQYF
TRBJ1-2 | . | TRBV5-1 | few | CASSLAKDTFNYGYTF
TRBJ2-1 | TRBD2 | TRBV9 | . | CASSAGTSGSRNGQFF
TRBJ2-1 | . | TRBV19 | . | CASSITAGNSYNEQFF
TRBJ1-1 | TRBD1 | TRBV5-1 | few | CASSLGTGGFANTEAFF
TRBJ2-7 | . | TRBV3-1 | many | CASSQDTATVGGWQYF
TRBJ1-1 | . | TRBV15 | many | CATSHDRGNTEAFF
TRBJ1-2 | . | TRBV28 | few | CASRTKGLYGYTF
TRBJ2-3 | TRBD2 | TRBV12-3/TRBV12-4 | many | CASKAGRTSTDTQYF
TRBJ2-2 | . | TRBV28 | . | CASSPRDIGITGELFF
TRBJ2-7 | TRBD2 | TRBV28 | . | CASSQTGYRTSGSWGYYEQYF
TRBJ2-7 | . | TRBV30 | many | CAWSEGTSGYEQYF
TRBJ1-2 | . | TRBV28 | few | CASSTQWVGGDYGYTF
TRBJ2-4 | . | TRBV3-1 | many | CASSQELTGTKNIQYF
TRBJ1-1 | . | TRBV5-5 | many | CASSLEPTQAFF
TRBJ2-3 | TRBD2 | TRBV7-9 | . | CASSLPVLAGVTDTQYF
TRBJ2-2 | . | TRBV19 | . | CAITPGNTGELFF
TRBJ1-2 | . | TRBV15 | . | CATSRVDFGGRGYTF
TRBJ1-2 | TRBD1 | TRBV10-3 | many | CAISDPGWTGDGYTF
TRBJ2-1 | TRBD1 | TRBV19 | . | CASSDRQGPAYNEQFF
TRBJ1-1 | . | TRBV28 | . | CASSFFDRNTEAFF